The 23 T cell receptor beta chains presented below share a single source sample, sequenced in a study of CD8 T cells in Susac syndrome. After extraction with the RNeasy kit, about 0.45 to 1 ug of the RNA was reverse transcribed using random hexamers. TCRdb called the immunoSEQ multiplex PCR reads again in MiXCR, with one record for every CDR3 protein. The table shows 250,000 to 350,000 distinct CDR3 sequences, with around 90% occurring only once. Sequencing was performed on CD4+ T cells from PBMCs. The receptor source for this set is a human donor with multiple sclerosis.

The chain has TRBV29-1 and TRBJ2-7; possibly TRBD1 for D (5 bases). Germline V gene lookup returns CDR1 SQVTM and CDR2 ANQGSEA. V lost 5 bases and J 3 bases, leaving 14 bases between the germline ends. This CDR3 is built from 13 residues. CDR3 protein: CSVMGLGGYEQYF. CDR3 nucleotide sequence: TGCAGCGTTATGGGGCTAGGTGGCTACGAGCAGTACTTC.

The chain employs TRBV24-1 and TRBJ2-2, with 11 bases lining up with TRBD1. In germline, CDR1 is KGHDR, CDR2 SFDVKD. This CDR3 is built from 16 residues. V shed 6 bases, J shed 6 bases, and the junction held 8 bases outside the gene matches. The CDR3 coding sequence is TGTGCCACCAGTCAATCCGGGACAGGGGGACCCGGGGAGCTGTTTTTT. Its translation: CATSQSGTGGPGELFF.

This clonotype was seen a handful of times. The V gene is TRBV30, the J gene TRBJ1-1, with a weak D call TRBD1 (6 bases). The germline V gene encodes CDR1 GTSNPN and CDR2 SVGIG (reference sequence). Trimming left V 0 bases short and J 4 bases short, with 9 bases between. CDR3 size: 13 residues. CDR3 nucleotides: TGTGCCTGGAGTGTTGGGGGCGGCACTGAAGCTTTCTTT. It encodes CAWSVGGGTEAFF.

This rearrangement joins TRBV5-6 to TRBJ2-5; D is unresolved. The CDR3 has 15 amino acids. V was shortened by 3 bases and J by 5 bases, with 17 bases between the two germline ends. Germline loops: CDR1 SGHDT, CDR2 YYEEEE. For the CDR3, the DNA is TGTGCCAGCAGCTCCTACATGGGATTACAGGAGACCCAGTACTTC. This sequence encodes CASSSYMGLQETQYF.

J is TRBJ2-5 and V is TRBV9, with D maybe TRBD2 (6 bases). V dropped 0 bases and J dropped 5 bases, with 14 bases sitting between them. This CDR3 contains 15 residues. Germline CDR1 is SGDLS and CDR2 is YYNGEE. The CDR3 region has the DNA TGTGCCAGCAGCGTAGGGCCGGGGGATGGGGAGACCCAGTACTTC. The encoded protein is CASSVGPGDGETQYF.

The chain carries TRBV6-2 or TRBV6-3 and TRBJ2-7, with D perhaps matching TRBD1 (5 bases). Germline CDR1 and CDR2: MNHEY and SVGEGT. V shed 5 bases and J shed 7 bases, with 15 bases lying between them. The CDR3 extends over 13 amino acids. The CDR3 DNA reads TGTGCCAGCAGTCTCGCGGTGCAGGGAGAGCAGTACTTC. Its protein is CASSLAVQGEQYF.

V gene TRBV6-1 combines with J gene TRBJ2-3; 9 nucleotides align to TRBD1. Trimming cost V 5 bases and J 3 bases; bases outside gene matches: 3. CDR1 is MNHNS, CDR2 SASEGT, per germline. The CDR3 loop spans 14 amino acids. CDR3 protein: CASSSGTGTDTQYF. Here the CDR3 DNA reads TGTGCCAGCAGTTCCGGGACAGGGACAGATACGCAGTATTTT.

V gene TRBV20-1 combines with J gene TRBJ2-5; no reliable D call. V was shortened by 2 bases and J by 1 base, with 8 bases between the two germline ends. The CDR3 loop spans 13 amino acids. Germline V gene data show CDR1 as DFQATT and CDR2 as SNEGSKA (reference sequence). This CDR3 reads CSARQTGQETQYF. The CDR3 DNA reads as TGCAGTGCTAGACAGACGGGCCAAGAGACCCAGTACTTC.

The genes are TRBV15 and TRBJ2-5; D perhaps matches TRBD2 (7 bases). Looked up from germline, CDR1 is LNHNV and CDR2 is YYDKDF (reference sequence). Trimming took off 4 bases at V and 0 bases at J, with 18 bases between the two ends. The CDR3 covers 17 residues. The CDR3 here is CATSKGRGGLYQETQYF. In DNA form, the CDR3 reads TGTGCCACCAGCAAAGGGCGCGGGGGCCTCTACCAAGAGACCCAGTACTTC.

The CDR3: CASSLPQDGSGNTIYF. CDR3 DNA: TGTGCCAGCAGTTTACCGCAGGACGGCTCTGGAAACACCATATATTTT. The gene calls are TRBV12-3 or TRBV12-4 and TRBJ1-3; D not resolved. V shed 2 bases and J shed 0 bases, with 11 bases lying between them. The length of the CDR3 is 16 residues.

V usage is TRBV20-1 and J usage is TRBJ2-3; TRBD1 might be the D (6 bases). CDR3 length: 16 residues. V was cut by 0 bases and J by 2 bases, with 15 bases left in between. Germline CDR1 reads DFQATT; CDR2 reads SNEGSKA (reference sequence). CDR3 DNA: TGCAGTGCTAGAGATTTTGGGACACCACACACAGATACGCAGTATTTT. Protein product: CSARDFGTPHTDTQYF.

CDR3 sequence: CASSQNRFSGNTIYF. CDR3 DNA: TGTGCCAGCAGCCAAAACAGGTTCTCTGGAAACACCATATATTTT. The chain couples TRBV9 to TRBJ1-3; D is perhaps TRBD1 (5 bases). Germline values: CDR1 SGDLS, CDR2 YYNGEE. The CDR3 totals 15 residues. The V end lost 4 bases, the J end lost 0 bases, and 11 bases lay between the germline ends.

This clonotype has just one count. The chain is built from TRBV5-1 and TRBJ2-2; 8 bases are a match to TRBD1. J was trimmed by 3 bases and V by 3 bases; bases with no gene match: 16. CDR3 length: 19 amino acids. Germline V gene sequence: CDR1 SGHRS, CDR2 YFSETQ. CDR3 protein: CASSSPGTGGSEDTGELFF. CDR3 DNA sequence: TGCGCCAGCAGCTCCCCCGGGACAGGAGGGTCCGAAGACACCGGGGAGCTGTTTTTT. Full variable domain (rest looked up from reference TRBV5-1 and TRBJ2-2): KAGVTQTPRYLIKTRGQQVTLSCSPISGHRSVSWYQQTPGQGLQFLFEYFSETQRNKGNFPGRFSGRQFSNSRSEMNVSTLELGDSALYLCASSSPGTGGSEDTGELFFGEGSRLTVL.

The chain carries TRBV7-2 and TRBJ2-1; D uncertain. The CDR3 spans 14 residues. Between the trimmed V and J ends, which lost 5 bases and 4 bases, there was a span of 12 bases. Germline values: CDR1 SGHTA, CDR2 FQGNSA. CDR3 loop: CASSLTASYNEQFF. CDR3 nucleotides: TGTGCCAGCAGCCTGACTGCTTCTTACAATGAGCAGTTCTTC.

The rearrangement joins TRBV14 to TRBJ2-7; 7 bases map to TRBD2. The V and J ends lost 1 base and 6 bases, in that order; junction bases with no gene match: 6. The length of the CDR3 is 14 residues. Per germline, CDR1 SGHDN and CDR2 FVKESK. In nucleotides, the CDR3 is TGTGCCAGCAGCCAAGTGAGCGGGATAGGCGAGCAGTACTTC. This codes for CASSQVSGIGEQYF. Based on the CDR3 plus reference TRBV14 and TRBJ2-7, the full variable domain is EAGVTQFPSHSVIEKGQTVTLRCDPISGHDNLYWYRRVMGKEIKFLLHFVKESKQDESGMPNNRFLAERTGGTYSTLKVQPAELEDSGVYFCASSQVSGIGEQYFGPGTRLTVT.

The chain uses TRBV4-3 and TRBJ2-2; D is possibly TRBD2 (5 bases). Germline CDR1 is LGHNA and CDR2 is YSLEER. Trimming shortened V by 4 bases and J by 2 bases, and 17 bases separated the two germline ends. This CDR3 is built from 17 residues. In DNA form, the CDR3 reads TGCGCCAGCAGCCCTCTTAACCCCGGGATTAACACCGGGGAGCTGTTTTTT. Encoded protein: CASSPLNPGINTGELFF.

This rearrangement joins TRBV9 to TRBJ1-3, with 7 bases matching TRBD1. The J segment lost 0 bases and the V segment lost 7 bases, leaving 4 bases of the junction unmatched. The CDR3 has 14 residues. CDR1 and CDR2 (germline): SGDLS, YYNGEE. The CDR3 DNA reads TGTGCCAGCGGGACAGCGGGCTCTGGAAACACCATATATTTT. Encoded protein: CASGTAGSGNTIYF. Variable domain in full (rest from reference TRBV9 and TRBJ1-3): DSGVTQTPKHLITATGQRVTLRCSPRSGDLSVYWYQQSLDQGLQFLIQYYNGEERAKGNILERFSAQQFPDLHSELNLSSLELGDSALYFCASGTAGSGNTIYFGEGSWLTVV.

This clonotype has just one count. The chain uses TRBV12-3 or TRBV12-4 and TRBJ1-5; 9 bases map to TRBD1. The CDR3 extends over 16 amino acids. V was pared by 6 bases and J by 2 bases, with 8 bases of the junction left unmatched. The CDR3 here is CASSPTGGDGNQPQHF. CDR3 nucleotide sequence: TGTGCCAGCAGCCCGACAGGGGGAGATGGCAATCAGCCCCAGCATTTT.

V gene TRBV20-1 combines with J gene TRBJ2-3; TRBD2 agrees at 11 bases. The CDR3 runs 14 residues. The germline V gene encodes CDR1 DFQATT and CDR2 SNEGSKA (reference sequence). With V trimmed by 5 bases and J by 2 bases, 3 bases remained unmatched. The CDR3 here is CSALAGGNTDTQYF. CDR3 nucleotide sequence: TGCAGTGCTTTAGCGGGGGGGAACACAGATACGCAGTATTTT.

The chain has TRBV5-4 and TRBJ1-5; TRBD1 aligns across 8 bases. Per the germline V gene, CDR1 is SGHNT and CDR2 is YYREEE (reference sequence). This CDR3 region has 15 residues. V shed 4 bases, J shed 1 base, and the junction held 4 bases outside the gene matches. This chain's CDR3 is CASSAGQGSNQPQHF. CDR3 nucleotides: TGTGCCAGCAGCGCCGGACAGGGAAGCAATCAGCCCCAGCATTTT.

On this clonotype: Mismatch with germline at one junction end may stem from a read error. The chain joins TRBV7-7 to TRBJ1-1; D is unclear. The CDR3 has 13 amino acids. Per the germline V gene, CDR1 is SSHAT and CDR2 is FNYEAQ (reference sequence). CDR3 sequence reads: CASSREVNTEAFF. The CDR3 region has the DNA TGTGCTAGCAGCCGGGAGGTGAACACTGAAGCTTTCTTT.

The chain joins TRBV29-1 to TRBJ2-4; no definite D call. The CDR3 has 15 amino acids. Germline values: CDR1 SQVTM, CDR2 ANQGSEA. The V gene lost 0 bases and the J gene lost 0 bases, with 9 bases spanning the gap. Here the CDR3 DNA reads TGCAGCGTTGAAGATCTGGGTTTAGCCAAAAACATTCAGTACTTC. Translated, it gives CSVEDLGLAKNIQYF.

This clonotype was counted only a few times. The J gene is TRBJ2-5, the V gene TRBV20-1; 9 bases are shared with TRBD2. Germline CDR1 and CDR2: DFQATT and SNEGSKA (reference sequence). The V and J ends lost 5 bases and 5 bases, in that order; junction bases with no gene match: 15. The CDR3 runs 16 residues. Written as DNA, the CDR3 is TGCAGTGCTTCTGCCCTGGCGGGGGGGCCAGGGGAGACCCAGTACTTC. This encodes CSASALAGGPGETQYF.